These 10 T cell receptor beta chains originate from one sample sequenced in a study of spatial heterogeneity in lung cancer (dated by TCRdb to between 2017 and 2020). General conclusions and limits of the study: A correlation was observed between the number of expanded intratumoral alpha and beta TCRs and the tumor nonsynonymous mutation count.

This specimen's time point label, per the study, means: sample taken at primary tumor resection. No antigens are known for them. The library was obtained by 5' RACE. The listed sequencing device is NextSeq 500. In-frame beta chains were kept once TCRdb had trimmed the public reads at Q25 with fastp and called clones with MiXCR. Each entry is one CDR3 protein sequence, shown with its most common DNA and genes. For this sample there are more than 5,000 distinct CDR3 sequences; about 8% appear just once. The top ten hold 15% to 20% of the sample. Sample: lung tumor tissue, taken at surgery. The source is a female donor with early-stage non-small cell lung cancer.

This clonotype rates as medium-sized. J is TRBJ1-5 and V is TRBV7-2, with a tentative D call TRBD1 (6 bases). The CDR3 has 14 amino acids. In germline, CDR1 is SGHTA, CDR2 FQGNSA. Deletions cut 3 bases from V and 7 bases from J, with 13 bases between. CDR3 sequence (DNA): TGTGCCAGCAGCTTTAACAGGGATGGCCAGCCCCAGCATTTT. It yields the protein CASSFNRDGQPQHF. Full variable domain (missing parts from reference TRBV7-2 and TRBJ1-5): GAGVSQSPSNKVTEKGKDVELRCDPISGHTALYWYRQSLGQGLEFLIYFQGNSAPDKSGLPSDRFSAERTGGSVSTLTIQRTQQEDSAVYLCASSFNRDGQPQHFGDGTRLSIL.

J is TRBJ1-2 and V is TRBV7-6, with D possibly TRBD1 on 6 matching bases. There are 16 residues in the CDR3. Germline V gene lookup returns CDR1 SGHVS and CDR2 FNYEAQ. The V and J ends lost 1 base and 5 bases respectively, with 17 bases between them. CDR3 sequence (DNA): TGTGCCAGCAGCTTAGGCCCTGGACAGAACCGTTATGGCTACACCTTC. Translated, it gives CASSLGPGQNRYGYTF.

The V and J genes are TRBV6-2 or TRBV6-3 and TRBJ2-5; 11 nucleotides match TRBD2. The CDR3 length is 14 residues. V lost 5 bases, J lost 4 bases, and 3 bases stayed unmatched. Germline V gene lookup returns CDR1 MNHEY and CDR2 SVGEGT. The CDR3 loop reads CASSGLAGGETQYF. The CDR3 DNA sequence: TGTGCCAGCAGTGGGCTAGCGGGGGGAGAGACCCAGTACTTC.

This clonotype is medium-sized within its sample. The DNA for the CDR3 is TGTGCCAGCAGCCTGGCGCGGGGGGCCACCGGGGAGCTGTTTTTT. Protein product: CASSLARGATGELFF. The rearrangement links TRBV7-3 to TRBJ2-2, with 8 bases identical to TRBD2. The germline V gene has CDR1 SGHTA and CDR2 FQGTGA. CDR3 length equals 15 residues. V lost 5 bases and J lost 4; bases outside the gene matches: 6.

This clonotype was seen at least ten times. The J gene is TRBJ2-3, the V gene TRBV9, with D maybe TRBD2 (5 bases). From germline, CDR1 is SGDLS and CDR2 YYNGEE. CDR3 length: 15 amino acids. V lost 0 bases, J lost 4 bases, and 12 bases lay in between. In nucleotides, the CDR3 is TGTGCCAGCAGCGTAGCTACGGGGAACGCAGATACGCAGTATTTT. It codes for CASSVATGNADTQYF.

By share, this clonotype ranks as medium-sized. The V gene is TRBV20-1, the J gene TRBJ2-1; D is undetermined. The V end was cut by 5 bases, the J end by 6 bases, with 14 bases between. In germline, CDR1 is DFQATT, CDR2 SNEGSKA (reference sequence). The CDR3 is 13 amino acids. Written as DNA, the CDR3 is TGCAGTGCTGCCAGCCGGGTCAGCAATGAGCAGTTCTTC. This encodes CSAASRVSNEQFF.

Ten or more counts support this clonotype. The chain has TRBV6-2 or TRBV6-3 and TRBJ2-2; no clear D. CDR1 is MNHEY, CDR2 SVGEGT, per germline. The length of the CDR3 is 16 residues. Trimming removed 0 bases at V and 0 bases at J, with 8 bases between. In DNA, the CDR3 is TGTGCCAGCAGTTACTCCCCTAAGCCGAACACCGGGGAGCTGTTTTTT. It codes for CASSYSPKPNTGELFF.

This chain links TRBV7-9 with TRBJ1-6; the D is unclear. The V end was cut by 5 bases, the J end by 0 bases, with 5 bases between. The CDR3 covers 14 residues. Germline assignment: CDR1 SEHNR and CDR2 FQNEAQ (reference sequence). As DNA, the CDR3 is TGTGCCAGCAGCCTCAGCTCCTATAATTCACCCCTCCACTTT. This gives the protein CASSLSSYNSPLHF. Together with reference TRBV7-9 and TRBJ1-6, the CDR3 gives the full variable domain: DTGVSQNPRHKITKRGQNVTFRCDPISEHNRLYWYRQTLGQGPEFLTYFQNEAQLEKSRLLSDRFSAERPKGSFSTLEIQRTEQGDSAMYLCASSLSSYNSPLHFGNGTRLTVT.

By share of the sample, this clonotype is medium-sized. The chain joins TRBV9 to TRBJ1-1, with 7 bases identical to TRBD1. Unmatched junction bases numbered 9, after V lost 4 bases and J lost 3 bases. The length of the CDR3 is 15 residues. Germline V gene data show CDR1 as SGDLS and CDR2 as YYNGEE. The CDR3 coding sequence is TGTGCCAGCAGCACCGGACAGGTTTCGGACACTGAAGCTTTCTTT. Translated: CASSTGQVSDTEAFF.

In this sample, this clonotype is medium-sized (0.01 to 0.1%). The CDR3 sequence: CASSAMIGFGYTF. CDR3 in DNA: TGTGCCAGCAGCGCGATGATTGGTTTCGGCTACACCTTC. The chain links TRBV9 to TRBJ1-2; D uncertain. V was pared by 3 bases and J by 8 bases, with 14 bases between. The germline CDR1 and CDR2 sequences are SGDLS and YYNGEE. CDR3 length equals 13 residues.